This TCR beta chain comes out of a study of radiation and T cells in renal cell carcinoma. About the study: Nephrectomy followed 15 Gy stereotactic body radiation by 4 weeks.

Time point specified: blood 2 weeks post-SBRT. The treatment is: 15 Gy SBRT to primary tumor, nephrectomy 4 weeks later. Serial blood draws occurred at baseline and 2 and 4 weeks post-SBRT. Germline V CDR1 and CDR2: MDHEN, SYDVKM. With V trimmed by 7 bases and J by 5 bases, 10 bases remained unmatched. The length of the CDR3 is 15 residues. The table came from immunoSEQ multiplex PCR; TCRdb's copy has only in-frame clones and leaves some out. The table has approximately 79,000 clones, about 80% seen once. The receptor was isolated from a man aged 60-69 years with renal cell carcinoma. Here the sequenced sample was blood, taken from a patient whose treatment included radiotherapy and nephrectomy. The genes are TRBV28 and TRBJ2-7, with 11 positions matching TRBD2. The CDR3 DNA reads as TGTGCCAGCACCCTGCCACTAGCGGGAGAAAACGAGCAGTACTTC. Its protein is CASTLPLAGENEQYF.